Listed below are T cell receptor beta chains from one sample, sequenced in a study of blood T cell repertoires in COVID-19. The repertoire was sequenced with immunoSEQ multiplex PCR; TCRdb's copy has only in-frame clones and lacks some. The top ten hold 2% to 2.5% of the sample, which has roughly 230,000 clones, nearly 90% seen once. Input material: peripheral blood. These receptors came from a woman aged 60-75 years with COVID-19, enrolled during active disease. Each CDR3 is given with its conserved first and last residue. The D gene is left open where the match is weak. The listing skips clone size in some rows; elsewhere it reads once, few, many or a size class.

TGCGCCAGCAGCCAAGGATGGCGGGGGGGTATCAATGAGCAGTTCTTC	CASSQGWRGGINEQFF	TRBD2	TRBJ2-1	TRBV4-3	.
TGCGCCAGCAGCTTGGGGTTAGCCTCGTACGAGCAGTACTTC	CASSLGLASYEQYF	.	TRBJ2-7	TRBV5-1	.
TGCGCCAGCAGCTTGGATGGCGGGGCGGGTGAATGGACCCAGTACTTC	CASSLDGGAGEWTQYF	.	TRBJ2-5	TRBV5-1	.
TGTGCCGGTTACAGGGGGCTCTACTATGGCTACACCTTC	CAGYRGLYYGYTF	TRBD1	TRBJ1-2	TRBV14	.
TGTGCCAGCAGCTCAGACAGGGATCCTTTTGAAAAACTGTTTTTT	CASSSDRDPFEKLFF	TRBD1	TRBJ1-4	TRBV7-2	.
TGCAGCGTTGCCCGCGGACAGAGCTCTGGAAACACCATATATTTT	CSVARGQSSGNTIYF	.	TRBJ1-3	TRBV29-1	.
TGTGCCAGTAGTACTCGACAGTACACAGATACGCAGTATTTT	CASSTRQYTDTQYF	.	TRBJ2-3	TRBV19	.
TGCAGCGTCTTCCCCGGGACAGGGTATGTTGGCTACACCTTC	CSVFPGTGYVGYTF	TRBD1	TRBJ1-2	TRBV29-1	once
TGTGCCAGCAGTTTGCAGGGGCGCTGGGGCTACACCTTC	CASSLQGRWGYTF	.	TRBJ1-2	TRBV7-2	.
TGTGCCAGCAGCGCGGGGGGGCAGAGGACTGGAAACACCATATATTTT	CASSAGGQRTGNTIYF	.	TRBJ1-3	TRBV9	.
.	CASASGRGFTEAFF	.	TRBJ1-1	TRBV27	.
TGTGCCAGCAGCTTAGGGACAGTTATCGAGCAGTACTTC	CASSLGTVIEQYF	.	TRBJ2-7	TRBV11-2	.
TGTGCCAGCAGCTTATTGGTGGGAGCCTACAATGAGCAGTTCTTC	CASSLLVGAYNEQFF	.	TRBJ2-1	TRBV7-8	.
TGCGCCAGCAGCTTGTCGGGGGGTGGTCAGCCCCAGCATTTT	CASSLSGGGQPQHF	.	TRBJ1-5	TRBV5-1	.
TGTGCCATCAAATTCAGGGGCGACACTGAAGCTTTCTTT	CAIKFRGDTEAFF	.	TRBJ1-1	TRBV10-3	.
TGTGCCAGCAGCTCGAAGACAGGGCTCGCAACTAATGAAAAACTGTTTTTT	CASSSKTGLATNEKLFF	TRBD1	TRBJ1-4	TRBV6-2/TRBV6-3	.
TGTGCCAGCAGCTTAGGAGACAGGGGGCCTTGGGGCTACACCTTC	CASSLGDRGPWGYTF	TRBD1	TRBJ1-2	TRBV7-2	.
TGTGCCATCAGTGAGCGACAGGGCCCCTACGAGCAGTACTTC	CAISERQGPYEQYF	TRBD1	TRBJ2-7	TRBV10-3	once
TGTGCCAGCAGCCAAGGGGCAGGCGTTACCTACGAGCAGTACTTC	CASSQGAGVTYEQYF	.	TRBJ2-7	TRBV14	.
TGCGCCAGCAGCATCCGGACTCGCGGGGGGGCCGGCGGGGAGCTGTTTTTT	CASSIRTRGGAGGELFF	TRBD2	TRBJ2-2	TRBV5-1	.
TGTGCCAGCACCCCAGGAGGGTTGGGGGCCAAAAACATTCAGTACTTC	CASTPGGLGAKNIQYF	.	TRBJ2-4	TRBV7-9	once
TGTGCCATCAGTGGAGACAGGTCGAGCAATCAGCCCCAGCATTTT	CAISGDRSSNQPQHF	.	TRBJ1-5	TRBV10-3	.
TGTGCCAGCAGCTACGACCGGGGAGACTACACCTTC	CASSYDRGDYTF	.	TRBJ1-2	TRBV5-6	.
TGTGCCAACAAGGAACAGGGGTACTATGGCTACACCTTC	CANKEQGYYGYTF	TRBD1	TRBJ1-2	TRBV11-2	.
TGTGCCAGCGGTGGGGCGTTTGGCTACACCTTC	CASGGAFGYTF	.	TRBJ1-2	TRBV7-2	.
TGTGCCAGCAGCTTAGATGGGCAGGGGACAGCACCCCTCCACTTT	CASSLDGQGTAPLHF	TRBD1	TRBJ1-6	TRBV7-6	.
TGTGCCAGAAGCCTTCGTTGGGGCTGGGTGGATCAGAACCTAGCCAAAAACATTCAGTACTTC	CARSLRWGWVDQNLAKNIQYF	.	TRBJ2-4	TRBV5-3	.
TGTGCCACCAGCAGGGAACAGGGGATCTACGAGCAGTACTTC	CATSREQGIYEQYF	TRBD1	TRBJ2-7	TRBV15	.
TGTGCCATCTATAGCGTGGATACGCAGTATTTT	CAIYSVDTQYF	.	TRBJ2-3	TRBV10-3	.
TGTGCCAGCAGGGACAGCCTCGACTATGGCTACACCTTC	CASRDSLDYGYTF	.	TRBJ1-2	TRBV6-5	many
TGTGCCAGCAGCCAAGAGCGGGGGGAGCAGTTCTTC	CASSQERGEQFF	TRBD2	TRBJ2-1	TRBV11-3	.
TGTGCCGCGGGGGGCTATCAGCCCCAGCATTTT	CAAGGYQPQHF	.	TRBJ1-5	TRBV19	once
TGTGCCAGCAGCTTAACTAGCGGGGGCCGCCAGACCCAGTACTTC	CASSLTSGGRQTQYF	TRBD2	TRBJ2-5	TRBV7-2	.
TGTGCCAGCAGCTTAATTGGGGACAGCAGCTCCTACGAGCAGTACTTC	CASSLIGDSSSYEQYF	TRBD1	TRBJ2-7	TRBV7-3	once
TGTGCCAGCAGCCAAGTCCTTGGAGTTTATGGCTACACCTTC	CASSQVLGVYGYTF	.	TRBJ1-2	TRBV3-1/TRBV3-2	.
TGTGCAACTCGTGACAGGGGGCCCCGGGTTGGCTACACCTTC	CATRDRGPRVGYTF	TRBD1	TRBJ1-2	TRBV10-3	.
TGTGCCAGCAGTTACAGGGGTGGGACTGAAGCTTTCTTT	CASSYRGGTEAFF	TRBD1	TRBJ1-1	TRBV27	.
TGTGCCAGCGAGGCGCAGTATTTT	CASEAQYF	.	TRBJ2-3	TRBV12-3/TRBV12-4	once
TGTGCCAGCAGTACCGGACTCATAAAGTCCTACAATGAGCAGTTCTTC	CASSTGLIKSYNEQFF	.	TRBJ2-1	TRBV6-6	.
TGTGCCGGGGACAGGGGCGGCTACGAGCAGTACTTC	CAGDRGGYEQYF	TRBD1	TRBJ2-7	TRBV30	.
TGTGCCAGCAGTTTGGGACAGGGGCTCACTGAAGCTTTCTTT	CASSLGQGLTEAFF	TRBD1	TRBJ1-1	TRBV7-9	.
TGTGCTAGCAGCCCGGGACAGCTCATGGGCTACACCTTC	CASSPGQLMGYTF	TRBD1	TRBJ1-2	TRBV9	.
TGTGCCAGCAGCTCCATCGACAGGGCCGAGCAGTACTTC	CASSSIDRAEQYF	TRBD1	TRBJ2-7	TRBV7-2	.
TGTGCCAGCAGCGTAGGGACAGGAGCCTACGAGCAGTACTTC	CASSVGTGAYEQYF	TRBD1	TRBJ2-7	TRBV9	.
TGTGCCAGCAGCTTAACGGTTGAAGCTTTCTTT	CASSLTVEAFF	.	TRBJ1-1	TRBV11-2	.
TGTGCCAGCAGCTTAGACAGGGCTAGTGAAAAACTGTTTTTT	CASSLDRASEKLFF	.	TRBJ1-4	TRBV7-2	.
TGTGCCAGCAGTTACCCAGTCACCGGGACAGGGGGCGTTCAGCCCCAGCATTTT	CASSYPVTGTGGVQPQHF	TRBD1	TRBJ1-5	TRBV6-2/TRBV6-3	.
TGTGCCAGCAGCCATACCGACAGGGAAGGGCGAGCTTTCTTT	CASSHTDREGRAFF	TRBD1	TRBJ1-1	TRBV4-2	.
TGTGCCAGCAACCTATCAGGGGGCGCAGGGTACACTGAAGCTTTCTTT	CASNLSGGAGYTEAFF	TRBD1	TRBJ1-1	TRBV27	.
TGTGCCAGCAGTTCACCCCGGGGGGCACGGAATTCACCCCTCCACTTT	CASSSPRGARNSPLHF	.	TRBJ1-6	TRBV6-5	.
TGTGCCAGCAGCTTAGCGCTAGGCTCTGGAAACACCATATATTTT	CASSLALGSGNTIYF	.	TRBJ1-3	TRBV7-8	.
TGTGCCATCAGGCCCCGGACGGGGGTAAACACTGAAGCTTTCTTT	CAIRPRTGVNTEAFF	.	TRBJ1-1	TRBV10-3	.
TGTGCCAGTAATCCGGTCGGAGGGCGTGAAAGAGGAGCTAACTATGGCTACACCTTC	CASNPVGGRERGANYGYTF	.	TRBJ1-2	TRBV19	.
TGTGCCAGCTCACCAGTACTCAACAATGAGCAGTTCTTC	CASSPVLNNEQFF	.	TRBJ2-1	TRBV18	.
TGTGCCAGCTCGGACAGGGTGGGCAATCAGCCCCAGCATTTT	CASSDRVGNQPQHF	TRBD1	TRBJ1-5	TRBV6-6	.
TGTGCCAGTAGTATGGGACAGCCTAATGAAAAACTGTTTTTT	CASSMGQPNEKLFF	TRBD1	TRBJ1-4	TRBV19	.
TGTGCCAGCAGTTACACGGGGTCCGGGGCCAACGTCCTGACTTTC	CASSYTGSGANVLTF	.	TRBJ2-6	TRBV6-2/TRBV6-3	.
TGTGCCAGCAGCTCATCGACAGGGAGGACCCAGTACTTC	CASSSSTGRTQYF	TRBD1	TRBJ2-5	TRBV3-1/TRBV3-2	.
TGTGCCAGCAGCTTGAGCGGAGGGGGCGGTAGTTGGTGGTACACCTTC	CASSLSGGGGSWWYTF	TRBD1	TRBJ1-2	TRBV5-6	.
TGTGCCAGCAGCCTCACAGGGGACACTGAAGCTTTCTTT	CASSLTGDTEAFF	TRBD1	TRBJ1-1	TRBV3-1/TRBV3-2	.